The 23 T cell receptor beta chains below were found in one sample sequenced in a study of cytomegalovirus exposure and HLA in healthy donors. A multiplex PCR was run with 60 Vbeta primers and 13 Jbeta primers. The repertoire was sequenced with immunoSEQ multiplex PCR; TCRdb's copy has only in-frame clones and lacks some. The table includes some 200,000 clones, more than 80% detected once. The specimen was PBMCs. The receptors were gathered from a woman aged 50 to 60 in good health and CMV-seropositive.

The chain is built from TRBV9 and TRBJ2-1; 9 nucleotides align to TRBD2. This CDR3 is 16 amino acids long. The junction had 5 bases not matched to a gene; V was cut back by 0 bases and J by 4 bases. Germline V CDR1 and CDR2: SGDLS, YYNGEE. CDR3 protein: CASSVVPSGGYNEQFF. CDR3 nucleotides: TGTGCCAGCAGCGTAGTCCCCAGCGGGGGGTACAATGAGCAGTTCTTC.

The rearrangement uses TRBV5-1 and TRBJ2-6, with D maybe TRBD1 (5 bases). Germline lookup yields CDR1 SGHRS and CDR2 YFSETQ. CDR3 size: 15 residues. V lost 7 bases and J lost 0, with 11 bases in between. DNA of the CDR3: TGCGCCAGCGGCCCACAGGCCTCTGGGGCCAACGTCCTGACTTTC. This codes for CASGPQASGANVLTF.

This clone was picked up a small number of times. The chain links TRBV6-1 to TRBJ1-4; D gene uncertain. Germline V gene data show CDR1 as MNHNS and CDR2 as SASEGT. The CDR3 sequence is 13 residues long. Trimming stripped 6 bases from V and 8 bases from J, with 13 bases between. CDR3: CASRVGRGEKLFF. Here the CDR3 DNA reads TGTGCCAGCAGAGTAGGGCGGGGAGAAAAACTGTTTTTT.

The V call is TRBV4-2, the J call TRBJ1-6; 7 nucleotides line up with TRBD1. Per the germline V gene, CDR1 is LGHNA and CDR2 is YNFKEQ. The CDR3 is 17 residues long. The J segment lost 0 bases and the V segment lost 0 bases, leaving 2 bases of the junction unmatched. CDR3 DNA sequence: TGTGCCAGCAGCCAAGAGGGACAGAGCTCCTATAATTCACCCCTCCACTTT. Its translation: CASSQEGQSSYNSPLHF.

The CDR3 DNA reads as TGTGCCAGCAGTGCACTGGGGGAGGGGGTGTACCAAGAGACCCAGTACTTC. Translating it yields CASSALGEGVYQETQYF. V and J are TRBV25-1 and TRBJ2-5; D is perhaps TRBD2 (7 bases). The V end was cut by 4 bases, the J end by 0 bases, with 18 bases between. Germline CDR1 reads MGHDK; CDR2 reads SYGVNS. The CDR3 sequence is 17 residues long.

This rearrangement joins TRBV28 to TRBJ2-2, with D perhaps matching TRBD2 (7 bases). V shed 10 bases and J shed 6 bases, with 15 bases lying between them. Germline lookup yields CDR1 MDHEN and CDR2 SYDVKM. The CDR3 spans 13 residues. The CDR3 DNA follows: TGTGCCACGTGGGGGGGGGCCTCCGGGGAGCTGTTTTTT. As protein: CATWGGASGELFF. Filled out from reference TRBV28 and TRBJ2-2, the complete variable domain reads DVKVTQSSRYLVKRTGEKVFLECVQDMDHENMFWYRQDPGLGLRLIYFSYDVKMKEKGDIPEGYSVSREKKERFSLILESASTNQTSMYLCATWGGASGELFFGEGSRLTVL.

The chain couples TRBV28 to TRBJ2-3; possibly TRBD2 for D (6 bases). The CDR3 is 15 residues long. V was clipped by 6 bases and J by 10 bases, with 23 bases between them. The germline CDR1 and CDR2 sequences are MDHEN and SYDVKM. The CDR3 DNA sequence: TGTGCCAGCAGCCCACATGGGACTGGGCTGAGGGCGCAGTATTTT. It specifies CASSPHGTGLRAQYF.

The chain combines TRBV6-1 with TRBJ2-1; the match to TRBD2 covers 10 bases. This CDR3 spans 16 amino acids. The V gene's germline CDR1 is MNHNS and CDR2 SASEGT. Germline trimming cut 3 bases from V and 4 bases from J; bases unmatched to any gene: 6. For the CDR3, the DNA is TGTGCCAGCAGTGACCCTAGCGGGGGAGCTTACAATGAGCAGTTCTTC. Translated: CASSDPSGGAYNEQFF.

This clone was detected only once. The chain employs TRBV5-1 and TRBJ2-5; 9 nucleotides agree with TRBD1. Trimming removed 4 bases from V and 1 base from J; junction bases left unmatched: 14. The CDR3 runs to 18 residues. CDR1 is SGHRS and CDR2 is YFSETQ in the germline V gene. This CDR3 reads CASSLGYSGTGSQETQYF. Written as DNA, the CDR3 is TGCGCCAGCAGCCTCGGATACTCCGGGACAGGGTCCCAAGAGACCCAGTACTTC.

This clone has just one count. The chain couples TRBV6-6 to TRBJ1-5, with D perhaps matching TRBD1 (5 bases). V shed 6 bases and J shed 2 bases, with 14 bases lying between them. The length of the CDR3 is 15 residues. CDR1 and CDR2 from the germline V gene are MNHNY and SVGAGI (reference sequence). The CDR3 region has the DNA TGTGCCAGCAGAAAAAACAGGCTCGGCAATCAGCCCCAGCATTTT. As protein: CASRKNRLGNQPQHF.

This rearrangement joins TRBV5-1 to TRBJ2-5; the match to TRBD2 covers 13 bases. V dropped 4 bases and J dropped 9; count of bases not matched to a gene: 15. The length of the CDR3 is 17 residues. Germline V gene data show CDR1 as SGHRS and CDR2 as YFSETQ. CDR3 in DNA: TGCGCCAGCAGCGACGATATCGGGACTAGCGGGGTCAGGTCCCAGTACTTC. This codes for CASSDDIGTSGVRSQYF.

The V call is TRBV18, the J call TRBJ2-5; D ambiguous. CDR1 and CDR2 (germline): KGHSH, LQKENI. This CDR3 is 13 amino acids long. V was pared by 4 bases and J by 1 base, with 7 bases between. CDR3 sequence: CASSQQIQETQYF. CDR3 sequence (DNA): TGTGCCAGCTCACAACAAATCCAAGAGACCCAGTACTTC.

The chain is built from TRBV5-6 and TRBJ2-7, with 11 bases that match TRBD2. The CDR3 is 14 amino acids. Germline CDR1 is SGHDT and CDR2 is YYEEEE. V lost 5 bases and J lost 4; bases outside the gene matches: 5. The CDR3 nucleotides are TGTGCCAGCAGACCTAGCGGGGGGTGGTACGAGCAGTACTTC. Translating gives CASRPSGGWYEQYF.

The chain recombines TRBV30 with TRBJ1-2; possible D gene TRBD1, 5 bases. V gave up 2 bases and J gave up 3 bases, with 16 bases separating them. CDR1 and CDR2 (germline): GTSNPN, SVGIG (reference sequence). CDR3 length: 15 amino acids. The CDR3 DNA is TGTGCCTGGAGTAGTTGGACACCTCTTGACTATGGCTACACCTTC. It yields the protein CAWSSWTPLDYGYTF.

The gene calls are TRBV28 and TRBJ1-1, with D possibly TRBD1 on 5 matching bases. V lost 2 bases and J 10 bases, leaving 14 bases between the germline ends. The CDR3 has 13 residues. Germline V gives CDR1 MDHEN, CDR2 SYDVKM. CDR3 nucleotide sequence: TGTGCCAGCAGTTTAGGTTGGGGCCAAAGAGCTTTCTTT. Translation: CASSLGWGQRAFF.

V is TRBV6-1 and J is TRBJ2-7, with 10 nucleotides matching TRBD1. Germline V gene data show CDR1 as MNHNS and CDR2 as SASEGT. Germline trimming cut 6 bases from V and 12 bases from J; bases unmatched to any gene: 14. This CDR3 has 14 amino acids. CDR3 residues: CASRHPGQGPPRYF. The CDR3 DNA follows: TGTGCCAGCAGACACCCGGGACAGGGGCCCCCTAGGTACTTC.

The CDR3 sequence is CASSSRVTISKKLFF. CDR3 sequence (DNA): TGTGCCAGCAGTTCCAGGGTAACGATTTCGAAAAAACTGTTTTTT. V and J are TRBV28 and TRBJ1-4; perhaps TRBD1 as D (5 bases). Germline V gene sequence: CDR1 MDHEN, CDR2 SYDVKM. V was pared by 4 bases and J by 9 bases, with 18 bases between. CDR3 length equals 15 residues. Full variable domain (missing parts from reference TRBV28 and TRBJ1-4): DVKVTQSSRYLVKRTGEKVFLECVQDMDHENMFWYRQDPGLGLRLIYFSYDVKMKEKGDIPEGYSVSREKKERFSLILESASTNQTSMYLCASSSRVTISKKLFFGSGTQLSVL.

V gene TRBV5-1 combines with J gene TRBJ2-3; the match to TRBD1 covers 8 bases. J gave up 2 bases and V 0 bases, and 5 bases lay outside the gene matches. Germline CDR1 and CDR2: SGHRS and YFSETQ. The CDR3 extends over 16 amino acids. CDR3 amino acids: CASSLGTGKPTDTQYF. In DNA form, the CDR3 reads TGCGCCAGCAGCTTGGGGACAGGGAAACCCACAGATACGCAGTATTTT.

The V and J genes are TRBV2 and TRBJ2-5; D might be TRBD2 (5 bases). CDR1 and CDR2 from the germline V gene are SNHLY and FYNNEI. This CDR3 contains 14 residues. The V end lost 5 bases, the J end lost 4 bases, and 14 bases lay between the germline ends. For the CDR3, the DNA is TGTGCCAGCAGTCAAGGAGGTTCCCGAGAGACCCAGTACTTC. Amino acids: CASSQGGSRETQYF.

This clone has a handful of counts. V and J are TRBV4-1 and TRBJ1-1; D is unclear. Deletions cut 5 bases from V and 5 bases from J, with 12 bases between. The germline V gene encodes CDR1 MGHRA and CDR2 YSYEKL. CDR3 size: 13 residues. CDR3 coding DNA: TGCGCCAGCAGCTCACAAGGAGGGACTGAAGCTTTCTTT. Translation: CASSSQGGTEAFF.

CDR3 region: CASRVTTRVPTDTQYF. CDR3 nucleotides: TGCGCCAGTCGAGTAACCACCCGGGTCCCCACAGATACGCAGTATTTT. The chain has TRBV10-1 and TRBJ2-3; no clear D. The V end lost 9 bases, the J end lost 2 bases, and 21 bases lay between the germline ends. Per the germline V gene, CDR1 is WNHNN and CDR2 is SYGVQD (reference sequence). This CDR3 contains 16 residues.

The rearrangement links TRBV5-1 to TRBJ1-5; D gene unclear. The germline CDR1 and CDR2 sequences are SGHRS and YFSETQ. V was cut by 1 base and J by 6 bases, with 5 bases left in between. This CDR3 contains 12 residues. The CDR3 sequence is CASSLLLQPQHF. CDR3 coding DNA: TGCGCCAGCAGCTTGCTCCTTCAGCCCCAGCATTTT. The full variable domain, in which reference TRBV5-1 and TRBJ1-5 provide the parts outside the CDR3, is KAGVTQTPRYLIKTRGQQVTLSCSPISGHRSVSWYQQTPGQGLQFLFEYFSETQRNKGNFPGRFSGRQFSNSRSEMNVSTLELGDSALYLCASSLLLQPQHFGDGTRLSIL.

V usage is TRBV5-1 and J usage is TRBJ2-2, with a possible D match to TRBD1 (5 bases). V lost 9 bases to trimming and J lost 0 bases, with 15 bases between them. This CDR3 is built from 15 residues. In germline, CDR1 is SGHRS, CDR2 YFSETQ. The CDR3 spells CATREQTANTGELFF. The CDR3 coding sequence is TGCGCCACCCGAGAACAGACAGCGAACACCGGGGAGCTGTTTTTT.